This TCR beta chain was documented in a study of T cell changes during pregnancy in multiple sclerosis (dated by TCRdb to the late 2010s). With respect to the entire study: The study examined how the T cell repertoire changed over the course of pregnancy in women with multiple sclerosis.

Including the terminal cysteine and phenylalanine, the CDR3 comprises 11 residues. Only the CDR3 region is kept as DNA, spanning 33 bases read in frame from base 1. V was cut back by 4 bases and J by 5 bases, leaving a gap of 5 bases between them. CDR1 SGHTA and CDR2 FQGNSA were looked up in the germline V gene. In the case of this clone: No antigen is known for it. No clone much larger than this one lies a single base away; base qualities are absent.

The library came from the immunoSEQ multiplex PCR assay. Drawn from immuneACCESS, this table holds only the in-frame rearrangements with V and J called that TCRdb kept. Clones are partly lost; checked studies trace under half to an unresolved V gene and leave the rest unexplained. The sample table lists around 60,000 clones, about 90% of them with a count of one. The top ten clones comprise 0.4% to 0.5% of the sample. The sequencing here drew on CD4+ T cells from peripheral blood mononuclear cells, taken after pregnancy. This TCR was sampled from a female donor in good health, enrolled as a control in a pregnancy study. This receptor chain uses TRBV7-2 and TRBJ1-2; the D gene remains uncertain. The CDR3 sequence is CASSSEYGYTF. The nucleotide sequence reads as follows: TGTGCCAGCAGCTCCGAGTATGGCTACACCTTC.